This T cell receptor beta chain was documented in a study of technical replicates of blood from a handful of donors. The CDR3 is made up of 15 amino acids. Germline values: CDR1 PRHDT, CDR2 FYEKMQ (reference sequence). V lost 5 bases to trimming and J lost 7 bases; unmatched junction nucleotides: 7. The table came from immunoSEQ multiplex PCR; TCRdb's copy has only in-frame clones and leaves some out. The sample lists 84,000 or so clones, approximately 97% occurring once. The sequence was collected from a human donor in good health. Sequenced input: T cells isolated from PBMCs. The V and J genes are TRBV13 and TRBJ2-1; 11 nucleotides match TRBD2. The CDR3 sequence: CASSPGLAGQNEQFF. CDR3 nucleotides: TGTGCCAGCAGCCCCGGACTAGCGGGCCAAAATGAGCAGTTCTTC.